The next 15 T cell receptor beta chains were all read from a single sample in a study of T-cell memory formation after mild COVID-19. From the 5' RACE reads, TCRdb called clonotypes with MiXCR, one entry per CDR3 protein. The sample includes some 320,000 distinct CDR3 sequences, approximately 15% of them seen just once. The source material was PBMCs or a T cell subset sorted from them (not recorded which). The receptor source for this set is a man aged 18-30 years who had mild COVID-19 (a few samples of this study predate the infection). Cell type and time point are not known.

This rearrangement joins TRBV12-3 or TRBV12-4 to TRBJ2-5; 13 nucleotides align to TRBD2. The CDR3 length is 15 residues. The J segment lost 5 bases and the V segment lost 6 bases, leaving 6 bases of the junction unmatched. CDR3 DNA: TGTGCCAGCAGACACACTAGCGGGGGGGCGGAGACCCAGTACTTC. Amino acids: CASRHTSGGAETQYF.

This clonotype came up many times. This sequence joins TRBV15 and TRBJ2-7; D might be TRBD1 or TRBD2, each matching 5 bases. Trimming shortened V by 0 bases and J by 7 bases, and 19 bases separated the two germline ends. This CDR3 region has 16 residues. The germline V gene has CDR1 LNHNV and CDR2 YYDKDF (reference sequence). The CDR3 sequence: CATSRDRDPALGEQYF. DNA of the CDR3: TGTGCCACCAGCAGAGACAGGGACCCAGCGCTAGGGGAGCAGTACTTC.

CDR3: CASADRGGVDTQYF. The CDR3 nucleotides are TGTGCCAGCGCCGACAGGGGAGGGGTAGATACGCAGTATTTT. This chain uses TRBV11-2 with TRBJ2-3; D possibly corresponds to TRBD1 (8 bases). V dropped 8 bases and J dropped 5 bases, with 17 bases sitting between them. Germline lookup yields CDR1 SGHAT and CDR2 FQNNGV. CDR3 length: 14 amino acids.

This sequence joins TRBV5-1 and TRBJ2-1; 7 bases line up with TRBD2. The V segment lost 4 bases and the J segment 7 bases; nucleotides outside the gene matches: 11. In germline, CDR1 is SGHRS, CDR2 YFSETQ. The CDR3 is 15 residues long. CDR3 sequence reads: CASSPVEGAGNEQFF. As DNA, the CDR3 is TGCGCCAGCAGCCCCGTGGAGGGAGCGGGGAATGAGCAGTTCTTC.

The sample holds many counts of this clonotype. The V and J genes are TRBV7-6 and TRBJ2-1; 7 nucleotides agree with TRBD1. CDR1 and CDR2 from the germline V gene are SGHVS and FNYEAQ. The CDR3 is made up of 15 amino acids. With V trimmed by 1 base and J by 3 bases, 3 bases remained unmatched. CDR3 in DNA: TGTGCCAGCAGCTTAGGGGGACAGCACTACAATGAGCAGTTCTTC. Its protein product is CASSLGGQHYNEQFF.

The J gene is TRBJ1-4, the V gene TRBV7-8; no firm D call. Germline V gene data show CDR1 as SGHVS and CDR2 as FQNEAQ. V lost 2 bases, J lost 5 bases, and 9 bases lay in between. The CDR3 covers 14 residues. CDR3: CASSLHPLNEKLFF. The CDR3 bases are TGTGCCAGCAGCTTACATCCTCTCAATGAAAAACTGTTTTTT.

The chain recombines TRBV12-3 or TRBV12-4 with TRBJ2-7, with 8 nucleotides matching TRBD1. Unmatched junction bases numbered 10, after V lost 7 bases and J lost 5 bases. The CDR3 contains 14 residues. CDR3 in amino acids: CASTLSGTGNEQYF. CDR3 DNA: TGTGCCAGCACCCTCTCCGGGACAGGAAACGAGCAGTACTTC.

The chain is built from TRBV7-2 and TRBJ1-2; TRBD1 might be the D (5 bases). The CDR3 covers 13 residues. Germline V CDR1 and CDR2: SGHTA, FQGNSA. V lost 7 bases and J lost 7, with 16 bases in between. CDR3 region: CASTRPGLIGYTF. DNA of the CDR3: TGTGCCAGCACCCGTCCAGGGCTCATTGGCTACACCTTC.

This clonotype was counted once. V usage is TRBV7-9 and J usage is TRBJ2-7; D uncertain. CDR3 length equals 16 residues. V was cut by 4 bases and J by 3 bases, with 19 bases left in between. CDR1 is SEHNR and CDR2 is FQNEAQ in the germline V gene (reference sequence). CDR3 sequence reads: CASSSPTLDGSYEQYV. In DNA, the CDR3 is TGTGCCAGCAGCTCTCCTACTCTTGACGGAAGCTACGAGCAGTACGTC.

In this sample, this clonotype turned up many times. The chain couples TRBV7-2 to TRBJ2-1, with 12 bases lining up with TRBD2. CDR1 is SGHTA and CDR2 is FQGNSA in the germline V gene. J was trimmed by 5 bases and V by 5 bases; bases with no gene match: 4. The CDR3 has 15 residues. This chain's CDR3 is CASSPGLAGNNEQFF. The CDR3 DNA reads TGTGCCAGCAGCCCCGGACTAGCGGGGAACAATGAGCAGTTCTTC. Drawing the rest from reference TRBV7-2 and TRBJ2-1, the complete variable domain is GAGVSQSPSNKVTEKGKDVELRCDPISGHTALYWYRQSLGQGLEFLIYFQGNSAPDKSGLPSDRFSAERTGGSVSTLTIQRTQQEDSAVYLCASSPGLAGNNEQFFGPGTRLTVL.

The chain links TRBV5-1 to TRBJ2-3; 8 nucleotides match TRBD1. The CDR3 spans 16 residues. Germline trimming cut 4 bases from V and 5 bases from J; bases unmatched to any gene: 12. CDR1 and CDR2 from the germline V gene are SGHRS and YFSETQ. CDR3: CASSPPGRGLEDTQYF. The CDR3 coding sequence is TGCGCCAGCAGCCCGCCGGGCAGGGGGCTGGAAGATACGCAGTATTTT. Using reference TRBV5-1 and TRBJ2-3 for the parts outside the CDR3, the full variable domain is KAGVTQTPRYLIKTRGQQVTLSCSPISGHRSVSWYQQTPGQGLQFLFEYFSETQRNKGNFPGRFSGRQFSNSRSEMNVSTLELGDSALYLCASSPPGRGLEDTQYFGPGTRLTVL.

Ten or more counts support this clonotype. The chain carries TRBV29-1 and TRBJ2-1; 7 bases fit TRBD1. J gave up 4 bases and V 1 base, and 13 bases lay outside the gene matches. The CDR3 covers 17 residues. CDR1 and CDR2 from the germline V gene are SQVTM and ANQGSEA. The CDR3 loop reads CSVEGEIGGAGYNEQFF. The CDR3 bases are TGCAGCGTTGAAGGGGAAATAGGGGGCGCCGGTTACAATGAGCAGTTCTTC.

The chain has TRBV20-1 and TRBJ1-1; D perhaps matches TRBD1 (5 bases). The V gene lost 8 bases and the J gene lost 0 bases, with 10 bases spanning the gap. The length of the CDR3 is 12 residues. The germline V gene encodes CDR1 DFQATT and CDR2 SNEGSKA (reference sequence). The CDR3 reads CSLPGLNTEAFF. CDR3 nucleotide sequence: TGCAGTCTGCCGGGACTGAACACTGAAGCTTTCTTT.

This clonotype was seen a few times. The CDR3 loop reads CASSLGQGWEQFF. The CDR3 coding sequence is TGTGCCAGCAGCTTAGGTCAGGGCTGGGAGCAGTTCTTC. The chain employs TRBV7-2 and TRBJ2-1; D may be TRBD1 (5 bases). The CDR3 length is 13 residues. Trimming shortened V by 1 base and J by 10 bases, and 11 bases separated the two germline ends. Germline lookup yields CDR1 SGHTA and CDR2 FQGNSA.

The sample holds many counts of this clonotype. The genes are TRBV10-3 and TRBJ2-1; D may match TRBD1 or TRBD2 (6 bases each). Trimming removed 10 bases at V and 6 bases at J, with 19 bases between. The CDR3 is made up of 14 amino acids. Germline CDR1 is ENHRY and CDR2 is SYGVKD. The CDR3 here is CATSLEGGRNEQFF. In DNA form, the CDR3 reads TGTGCCACATCCCTGGAGGGGGGACGCAATGAGCAGTTCTTC.